The 22 T cell receptor beta chains given below trace back to one sample, sequenced in a study of blood T cells in healthy people across ages. Next came a second PCR, run for 7 to 11 cycles, which used a sample-barcoded 5' primer along with a J-beta primer mix. TCRdb called the 5' RACE reads again in MiXCR, with one record for every CDR3 protein. This table has around 1,800,000 distinct CDR3 sequences, roughly two fifths appearing once. Input material: blood. These receptors all stem from a human donor in good health.

The chain carries TRBV5-6 and TRBJ2-3; 8 nucleotides match TRBD2. The trim removed 4 bases at V and 6 bases at J, leaving 10 bases unmatched. The CDR3 has 15 residues. Germline-derived CDR1 and CDR2 are SGHDT and YYEEEE. The CDR3 DNA reads TGTGCCAGCAGCCCGGGGGGGCTAGCGAGCGATACGCAGTATTTT. This gives the protein CASSPGGLASDTQYF. Complete variable domain (other parts from reference TRBV5-6 and TRBJ2-3): DAGVTQSPTHLIKTRGQQVTLRCSPKSGHDTVSWYQQALGQGPQFIFQYYEEEERQRGNFPDRFSGHQFPNYSSELNVNALLLGDSALYLCASSPGGLASDTQYFGPGTRLTVL.

This clonotype was counted ten times or more. This chain connects TRBV6-5 to TRBJ1-2, with 8 bases matching TRBD1. Germline values: CDR1 MNHEY, CDR2 SVGAGI. The V segment lost 0 bases and the J segment 2 bases; nucleotides outside the gene matches: 5. This CDR3 has 16 amino acids. DNA for the CDR3: TGTGCCAGCAGTTACTCCAGGACAGGGTCGAACTATGGCTACACCTTC. This gives the protein CASSYSRTGSNYGYTF.

Comments on this clonotype: Likely a read error: the CDR3 ends without its conserved phenylalanine or tryptophan. The chain links TRBV12-3 or TRBV12-4 to TRBJ2-4; no firm D call. Between the trimmed V and J ends, which lost 2 bases and 0 bases, there was a span of 11 bases. The CDR3 sequence is 16 residues long. The CDR3 here is CASSLMADLAKNIQYV. The DNA for the CDR3 is TGTGCCAGCAGTTTAATGGCCGATTTAGCCAAAAACATTCAGTACGTC.

The V gene is TRBV20-1, the J gene TRBJ1-1, with D maybe TRBD1 (6 bases). CDR1 DFQATT and CDR2 SNEGSKA come from the germline V gene (reference sequence). Trimming took 1 base from V and 7 from J, leaving 19 bases between them. This CDR3 comprises 15 residues. The CDR3, as DNA: TGCAGTGCTAGAGCCCCACTCGAGGGGGGGGTTGAAGCTTTCTTT. This gives the protein CSARAPLEGGVEAFF.

CDR3 sequence reads: CASSLYGIRTGDTEAFF. CDR3 coding DNA: TGTGCCAGCAGTTTGTACGGGATAAGGACAGGGGACACTGAAGCTTTCTTT. This chain connects TRBV12-3 or TRBV12-4 to TRBJ1-1, with 9 bases fitting TRBD1. J lost 3 bases, V lost 3 bases, and 11 bases had no gene match. The CDR3 loop spans 17 amino acids.

This clonotype has a handful of counts. The chain is built from TRBV15 and TRBJ1-5, with 9 bases aligning to TRBD1. V shed 3 bases and J 6 bases; nucleotides not matched to a gene: 6. Germline lookup yields CDR1 LNHNV and CDR2 YYDKDF (reference sequence). The CDR3 is 15 residues long. The CDR3 region is CATSRDRGRGQPQHF. CDR3 coding DNA: TGTGCCACCAGCAGGGACAGGGGTCGAGGTCAGCCCCAGCATTTT.

This clonotype was picked up many times. The chain joins TRBV12-3 or TRBV12-4 to TRBJ2-5, with D tentatively TRBD1 (6 bases). The V end lost 7 bases, the J end lost 4 bases, and 13 bases lay between the germline ends. The CDR3 contains 13 residues. Written as DNA, the CDR3 is TGTGCCAGCACGCCAGGGGCTTCAGAGACCCAGTACTTC. This encodes CASTPGASETQYF.

CDR3 sequence (DNA): TGTGCCAGCACCTGGTCGGGGTCCTTATTATATGGCTACACCTTC. As protein: CASTWSGSLLYGYTF. The V call is TRBV7-2, the J call TRBJ1-2, with D unresolved. The germline CDR1 and CDR2 sequences are SGHTA and FQGNSA. CDR3 length: 15 amino acids. V lost 7 bases, J lost 5 bases, and 20 bases lay in between.

The rearrangement joins TRBV20-1 to TRBJ1-1; perhaps TRBD1 as D (6 bases). The V gene's germline CDR1 is DFQATT and CDR2 SNEGSKA (reference sequence). CDR3 length: 13 amino acids. V was trimmed by 4 bases and J by 5 bases, leaving 14 bases between them. CDR3 in DNA: TGCAGTGCTAATTCCAGGGGAGAAACTGAAGCTTTCTTT. This encodes CSANSRGETEAFF.

This clonotype occurred a few times. The genes are TRBV7-2 and TRBJ2-1, with a weak D call TRBD2 (7 bases). Trimming removed 1 base at V and 9 bases at J, with 16 bases between. The CDR3 is made up of 15 amino acids. The germline V gene encodes CDR1 SGHTA and CDR2 FQGNSA. CDR3 sequence: CASSLGGGGYGEQFF. The CDR3 nucleotides read TGTGCCAGCAGCTTAGGGGGGGGCGGCTACGGTGAGCAGTTCTTC.

This clonotype was detected a few times. This chain joins TRBV12-3 or TRBV12-4 and TRBJ2-4, with D maybe TRBD1 (6 bases). Between the trimmed V and J ends, which lost 5 bases and 0 bases, there was a span of 11 bases. The CDR3 sequence is 15 residues long. CDR3 sequence: CASSDRNLAKNIQYF. The DNA for the CDR3 is TGTGCCAGCAGTGACAGGAACCTAGCCAAAAACATTCAGTACTTC.

Points on this clonotype: A much larger clone differs by one base, so this may be a read error. This sequence joins TRBV13 and TRBJ2-3, with D unresolved. Judging by the DNA end, TRBJ1-5 fits better; the J call may be wrong. The CDR3 is 13 amino acids. CDR1 and CDR2 (germline): PRHDT, FYEKMQ (reference sequence). The DNA for the CDR3 is TGTGCCAGCAGCTTAGGGCACACAGATACGCAGCATTTT. This sequence encodes CASSLGHTDTQHF.

To note about this clonotype: Sequence at one end of the junction differs from germline and may be a read error. The chain has TRBV4-1 and TRBJ2-4; D is ambiguous. The CDR3 runs to 14 residues. Germline CDR1 reads MGHRA; CDR2 reads YSYEKL. DNA of the CDR3: TGCGCCAGCAGCCAAGAAACCAGAAAAAACGTTCAGTACTTC. Its translation is CASSQETRKNVQYF.

The chain employs TRBV7-2 and TRBJ1-5; 7 bases agree with TRBD1. Trimming cost V 2 bases and J 3 bases; bases outside gene matches: 4. Germline-derived CDR1 and CDR2 are SGHTA and FQGNSA. The CDR3 contains 15 residues. CDR3 nucleotide sequence: TGTGCCAGCAGCTTATCAGGGGGTACCAATCAGCCCCAGCATTTT. It is translated as CASSLSGGTNQPQHF.

The chain has TRBV29-1 and TRBJ1-2, with D uncertain. The CDR3 loop spans 13 amino acids. The germline V gene has CDR1 SQVTM and CDR2 ANQGSEA. The germline V and J ends were trimmed by 5 bases and 3 bases, with 13 bases remaining between them. The CDR3 nucleotides read TGCAGCGTTTTCCTGGCCAGAGACTATGGCTACACCTTC. Its translation: CSVFLARDYGYTF.

The chain employs TRBV20-1 and TRBJ1-5, with a weak D call TRBD1 (5 bases). V shed 3 bases and J shed 5 bases, with 14 bases lying between them. The CDR3 runs 14 residues. Germline CDR1 and CDR2: DFQATT and SNEGSKA (reference sequence). CDR3 DNA sequence: TGCAGTGCTAGGTTGGGACGAGAACATCAGCCCCAGCATTTT. It specifies CSARLGREHQPQHF.

Comment on this clonotype: With a much larger clone just one base away, this may be a read error. The chain carries TRBV29-1 and TRBJ2-5, with unresolved D. The CDR3 loop spans 14 amino acids. CDR1 is SQVTM, CDR2 ANQGSEA, per germline. The CDR3: CSVEDFASQEAQYF. The CDR3 coding sequence is TGCAGCGTTGAAGATTTTGCTTCCCAAGAGGCCCAGTACTTC.

V and J are TRBV3-1 and TRBJ2-1; no clear D gene. Germline lookup yields CDR1 LGHDT and CDR2 YNNKEL (reference sequence). CDR3 size: 16 residues. Trimming left V 0 bases short and J 3 bases short, with 12 bases between. The CDR3 region has the DNA TGTGCCAGCAGCCAAGATGAGCCGGGCCACTACAATGAGCAGTTCTTC. Protein product: CASSQDEPGHYNEQFF.

This clonotype was detected many times. The CDR3 nucleotides are TGTGCCAGCAGGCCTGGACTAGCTTCCGAGACCCAGTACTTC. It encodes CASRPGLASETQYF. The V and J genes are TRBV7-2 and TRBJ2-5, with 8 nucleotides matching TRBD2. The J segment lost 5 bases and the V segment lost 6 bases, leaving 8 bases of the junction unmatched. Looked up from germline, CDR1 is SGHTA and CDR2 is FQGNSA. The CDR3 is 14 amino acids. Supplemented by reference TRBV7-2 and TRBJ2-5, the full variable domain reads GAGVSQSPSNKVTEKGKDVELRCDPISGHTALYWYRQSLGQGLEFLIYFQGNSAPDKSGLPSDRFSAERTGGSVSTLTIQRTQQEDSAVYLCASRPGLASETQYFGPGTRLLVL.

J is TRBJ2-1 and V is TRBV6-2 or TRBV6-3; possibly TRBD2 for D (5 bases). This CDR3 has 14 amino acids. Germline-derived CDR1 and CDR2 are MNHEY and SVGEGT. V lost 6 bases to trimming and J lost 4 bases, with 13 bases between them. The CDR3 sequence: CASRTRGDYNEQFF. The CDR3 DNA reads TGTGCCAGCAGGACCCGGGGAGATTACAATGAGCAGTTCTTC.

The CDR3 sequence: CATSGGSDYGYTF. CDR3 DNA: TGTGCCACCAGTGGCGGGTCGGACTATGGCTACACCTTC. The V and J genes are TRBV24-1 and TRBJ1-2; D is undetermined. The V gene's germline CDR1 is KGHDR and CDR2 SFDVKD. CDR3 size: 13 residues. Trimming left V 5 bases short and J 3 bases short, with 9 bases between.

This clonotype has more than one count but fewer than ten. V and J are TRBV12-3 or TRBV12-4 and TRBJ2-1, with 9 bases that match TRBD2. The V gene end was trimmed by 6 bases and the J gene end by 4 bases; junction bases not matched to a gene: 4. There are 14 residues in the CDR3. The CDR3 region has the DNA TGTGCCAGCAGCCAACTAGCGGGTTACAATGAGCAGTTCTTC. Amino acid sequence: CASSQLAGYNEQFF.